This T cell receptor (beta chain) was found in a study of beta chain features in type 1 diabetes. The sequenced template was cDNA made from the entire isolated RNA. Sequenced by immunoSEQ multiplex PCR; TCRdb stores in-frame clones only, minus some. The sample holds 120,000 to 150,000 clones, nearly 50% seen once. Staining for CD45RO/CCR7/CD25/CD127/CD95/CD27 allowed sorting of CD4+ naive, central memory, regulatory and stem cell-like memory cells. This clone was counted only a few times. V was pared by 4 bases and J by 5 bases, with 14 bases between. The CDR3 consists of 15 residues. Germline assignment: CDR1 SGHDN and CDR2 FVKESK.

The material sequenced was Tregs from blood. The receptor was isolated from a man aged 18-30 years in good health. V and J are TRBV14 and TRBJ1-4; D may be TRBD1 (6 bases). This CDR3 is CASSPKGHWNEKLFF. The CDR3 nucleotides are TGTGCCAGCAGCCCTAAGGGACACTGGAATGAAAAACTGTTTTTT.